Described below is a single T cell receptor beta chain sequence and its context. This sample stems from a study of cytomegalovirus exposure and HLA in healthy donors. The germline V gene has CDR1 SGHTA and CDR2 FQGNSA. V was pared by 7 bases and J by 4 bases, with 8 bases of the junction left unmatched. The CDR3 runs to 15 residues. Use of 60 Vbeta and 13 Jbeta primers characterized the PCR. The protocol was immunoSEQ multiplex PCR, while the TCRdb copy is restricted to in-frame clones and leaves out a portion. Of around 150,000 clones in the sample, 61% were seen once. The receptor's source is a male donor in good health and CMV-seronegative. The chain uses TRBV7-2 and TRBJ2-1; 9 nucleotides match TRBD1. Sequencing was done on a sample of PBMCs. As DNA, the CDR3 is TGTGCCAGCACTCCAGGGACAGGGAGATACAATGAGCAGTTCTTC. This gives the protein CASTPGTGRYNEQFF.